The 23 T cell receptor beta chains in this list originate from one sample, sequenced in a study of graft-versus-host responses after intestinal transplantation. Produced via immunoSEQ multiplex PCR; TCRdb's table is partial and in-frame only. The repertoire holds 30,000 to 45,000 clones, with around 83% as singletons. Sequences were derived from PBMCs, sampled roughly 34 months after transplant. These receptors were obtained from a human patient who received an intestinal transplant, so some T cells may come from the graft donor.

The chain links TRBV18 to TRBJ2-7; no clear D gene. The germline V gene encodes CDR1 KGHSH and CDR2 LQKENI. This CDR3 contains 14 residues. Trimming left V 3 bases short and J 2 bases short, with 11 bases between. The CDR3 loop is CASSPAYPAYEQYF. CDR3 nucleotide sequence: TGTGCCAGCTCACCGGCGTACCCAGCCTACGAGCAGTACTTC.

This sequence joins TRBV11-1 and TRBJ2-3; TRBD1 agrees at 8 bases. CDR3 length: 15 amino acids. Unmatched junction bases numbered 5, after V lost 5 bases and J lost 1 base. CDR1 and CDR2 from the germline V gene are SGHAT and FQDESV (reference sequence). CDR3 in amino acids: CASSTGQGGTDTQYF. DNA for the CDR3: TGTGCCAGCAGCACCGGACAGGGTGGCACAGATACGCAGTATTTT.

The chain uses TRBV27 and TRBJ2-7; 9 bases line up with TRBD1. The CDR3 is 14 residues long. The V and J ends lost 6 bases and 2 bases, in that order; junction bases with no gene match: 5. Per the germline V gene, CDR1 is MNHEY and CDR2 is SMNVEV (reference sequence). The CDR3 sequence: CASRYGQGPYEQYF. CDR3 DNA: TGTGCCAGCAGGTACGGACAGGGGCCCTACGAGCAGTACTTC.

This rearrangement joins TRBV6-5 to TRBJ2-2; no clear D. Trimming took 4 bases from V and 3 from J, leaving 9 bases between them. The CDR3 is made up of 14 amino acids. Germline V gives CDR1 MNHEY, CDR2 SVGAGI. In DNA, the CDR3 is TGTGCCAGCAGTTCAGGACGAGACACCGGGGAGCTGTTTTTT. As protein: CASSSGRDTGELFF.

In this sample, this clone turned up a few times. This sequence joins TRBV28 and TRBJ2-3; D is perhaps TRBD1 (6 bases). Trimming took off 5 bases at V and 10 bases at J, with 25 bases between the two ends. Germline V gene sequence: CDR1 MDHEN, CDR2 SYDVKM. The CDR3 consists of 16 residues. CDR3 sequence: CASSETGKEAAGAQYF. DNA of the CDR3: TGTGCCAGCAGTGAAACAGGGAAGGAAGCGGCAGGTGCGCAGTATTTT.

This chain links TRBV5-1 with TRBJ2-3; no reliable D call. Germline V gene data show CDR1 as SGHRS and CDR2 as YFSETQ. This CDR3 is built from 13 residues. Trimming pared 1 base from V and 3 bases from J, leaving 6 bases between. The CDR3 sequence: CASSLRQTDTQYF. The CDR3 DNA sequence: TGCGCCAGCAGCTTGCGCCAGACAGATACGCAGTATTTT.

In this sample, this clone turned up once. The chain links TRBV5-1 to TRBJ1-1, with a weak D call TRBD1 (5 bases). V lost 0 bases and J lost 0, with 9 bases in between. The germline V gene has CDR1 SGHRS and CDR2 YFSETQ. CDR3 length equals 15 residues. CDR3 sequence reads: CASSLDRQMNTEAFF. The DNA of the CDR3 is TGCGCCAGCAGCTTGGATAGACAGATGAACACTGAAGCTTTCTTT.

DNA for the CDR3: TGCGCCAGCAGCCATCGAAGCGGGGGGGCTCACGGGGAGCTGTTTTTT. It translates to CASSHRSGGAHGELFF. The gene calls are TRBV5-1 and TRBJ2-2, with 10 bases that match TRBD2. The CDR3 is 16 residues long. With 4 bases clipped from V and 7 bases from J, the junction kept 10 bases outside the gene matches. Germline lookup yields CDR1 SGHRS and CDR2 YFSETQ. The complete variable domain, with remaining parts taken from reference TRBV5-1 and TRBJ2-2, reads KAGVTQTPRYLIKTRGQQVTLSCSPISGHRSVSWYQQTPGQGLQFLFEYFSETQRNKGNFPGRFSGRQFSNSRSEMNVSTLELGDSALYLCASSHRSGGAHGELFFGEGSRLTVL.

The rearrangement links TRBV6-6 to TRBJ2-5; D not certain. Germline-derived CDR1 and CDR2 are MNHNY and SVGAGI (reference sequence). The V end lost 8 bases, the J end lost 2 bases, and 12 bases lay between the germline ends. The CDR3 runs to 13 residues. CDR3 coding DNA: TGTGCCAGCTCACGGACGGTGCAAGAGACCCAGTACTTC. Protein: CASSRTVQETQYF.

J is TRBJ1-4 and V is TRBV6-1; D unresolved. CDR3 length: 15 residues. CDR1 and CDR2 from the germline V gene are MNHNS and SASEGT. The V end lost 0 bases, the J end lost 5 bases, and 10 bases lay between the germline ends. The CDR3: CASSEALGPNEKLFF. In nucleotides, the CDR3 is TGTGCCAGCAGTGAAGCGCTCGGGCCCAATGAAAAACTGTTTTTT.

The chain is built from TRBV27 and TRBJ2-2, with D possibly matching TRBD1 (5 bases). Trimming took 2 bases from V and 2 from J, leaving 6 bases between them. Germline CDR1 and CDR2: MNHEY and SMNVEV (reference sequence). There are 14 residues in the CDR3. CDR3: CASSLGQNTGELFF. The CDR3 DNA follows: TGTGCCAGCAGTTTAGGACAAAACACCGGGGAGCTGTTTTTT.

The chain employs TRBV11-2 and TRBJ1-1; 7 bases map to TRBD1. CDR1 is SGHAT, CDR2 FQNNGV, per germline. The J segment lost 5 bases and the V segment lost 1 base, leaving 7 bases of the junction unmatched. The CDR3 runs to 15 residues. CDR3 nucleotide sequence: TGTGCCAGCAGCTTAGTGAGGGGGCTAGGGACTGAAGCTTTCTTT. Protein: CASSLVRGLGTEAFF.

This chain uses TRBV18 with TRBJ2-4, with D uncertain. Germline-derived CDR1 and CDR2 are KGHSH and LQKENI. Trimming took off 3 bases at V and 0 bases at J, with 9 bases between the two ends. CDR3 length equals 15 residues. The CDR3 sequence: CASSPGAVAKNIQYF. The CDR3 coding sequence is TGTGCCAGCTCACCCGGCGCCGTAGCCAAAAACATTCAGTACTTC.

The V gene is TRBV6-1, the J gene TRBJ1-2; TRBD1 matches at 9 bases. The CDR3 length is 14 residues. CDR1 is MNHNS and CDR2 is SASEGT in the germline V gene. V shed 6 bases and J 5 bases; nucleotides not matched to a gene: 7. CDR3 amino acids: CASSPDRGRYGYTF. CDR3 in DNA: TGTGCCAGCAGCCCCGACAGGGGGAGGTATGGCTACACCTTC.

The V gene is TRBV5-1, the J gene TRBJ2-3, with D perhaps matching TRBD1 (6 bases). Trimming pared 3 bases from V and 2 bases from J, leaving 10 bases between. This CDR3 has 14 amino acids. The V gene's germline CDR1 is SGHRS and CDR2 YFSETQ. This chain's CDR3 is CASSSGDHTDTQYF. Here the CDR3 DNA reads TGCGCCAGCAGCTCAGGGGACCACACAGATACGCAGTATTTT.

The chain uses TRBV6-1 and TRBJ1-5; unclear D gene. V was pared by 2 bases and J by 1 base, with 3 bases between. This CDR3 is 13 amino acids long. Looked up from germline, CDR1 is MNHNS and CDR2 is SASEGT. The CDR3 bases are TGTGCCAGCAGTGAATTCAGCAATCAGCCCCAGCATTTT. Its protein product is CASSEFSNQPQHF.

The chain has TRBV28 and TRBJ2-5; maybe TRBD1 (7 bases). The CDR3 sequence is 15 residues long. Germline V lookup: CDR1 MDHEN, CDR2 SYDVKM. The V gene lost 3 bases and the J gene lost 3 bases, with 14 bases spanning the gap. The CDR3 region is CASSLEGAREETQYF. The CDR3 nucleotides read TGTGCCAGCAGTTTGGAGGGGGCGAGGGAAGAGACCCAGTACTTC.

The rearrangement uses TRBV7-8 and TRBJ2-1; no clear D. The CDR3 runs 20 residues. CDR1 is SGHVS and CDR2 is FQNEAQ in the germline V gene. Trimming removed 3 bases from V and 7 bases from J, with 31 bases in between. CDR3 DNA: TGTGCCAGCAGCTTGCCAAAGGGCCCCATCGTTGGTGGATCTCCGAATGAGCAGTTCTTC. Protein product: CASSLPKGPIVGGSPNEQFF.

The rearrangement links TRBV30 to TRBJ1-4; D gene unclear. The CDR3 is made up of 14 amino acids. The germline gives CDR1 GTSNPN, CDR2 SVGIG (reference sequence). V lost 2 bases, J lost 1 base, and 8 bases lay in between. The CDR3 DNA reads as TGTGCCTGGAGTAAACTCGGAACTAATGAAAAACTGTTTTTT. Translating it yields CAWSKLGTNEKLFF.

The CDR3 here is CASTGQTYTGELFF. The CDR3 nucleotides read TGTGCCAGCACTGGGCAGACCTACACCGGGGAGCTGTTTTTT. The V gene is TRBV28, the J gene TRBJ2-2; D uncertain. CDR1 and CDR2 (germline): MDHEN, SYDVKM. Trimming left V 7 bases short and J 3 bases short, with 12 bases between. The CDR3 is 14 amino acids.

The rearrangement uses TRBV10-3 and TRBJ2-5; D is undetermined. The germline V and J ends were trimmed by 2 bases and 1 base, with 14 bases remaining between them. CDR3 size: 16 residues. Per germline, CDR1 ENHRY and CDR2 SYGVKD. The CDR3 bases are TGTGCCATCAGTGAGATGGTTGACGGCCCCCAAGAGACCCAGTACTTC. As protein: CAISEMVDGPQETQYF.

The chain has TRBV7-8 and TRBJ1-5, with D tentatively TRBD1 (5 bases). The CDR3 length is 17 residues. Deletions cut 2 bases from V and 6 bases from J, with 20 bases between. Germline V gene lookup returns CDR1 SGHVS and CDR2 FQNEAQ. This CDR3 is CASSLSFVRNRGQPQHF. CDR3 nucleotides: TGTGCCAGCAGCTTAAGCTTTGTGCGGAATAGGGGTCAGCCCCAGCATTTT. Variable domain in full (rest from reference TRBV7-8 and TRBJ1-5): GAGVSQSPRYKVAKRGQDVALRCDPISGHVSLFWYQQALGQGPEFLTYFQNEAQLDKSGLPSDRFFAERPEGSVSTLKIQRTQQEDSAVYLCASSLSFVRNRGQPQHFGDGTRLSIL.

The chain employs TRBV10-1 and TRBJ2-7; 7 bases match TRBD1. V gave up 1 base and J gave up 0 bases; unmatched junction bases: 15. Germline lookup yields CDR1 WNHNN and CDR2 SYGVQD (reference sequence). The length of the CDR3 is 19 residues. The CDR3 coding sequence is TGCGCCAGCAGTGAGTTCGGACCGGGACAGTCATCAATCTCCTACGAGCAGTACTTC. This codes for CASSEFGPGQSSISYEQYF.